A single sample is the source of the 4 T cell receptor beta chains below, sequenced in a study of molecular identifiers for immune sequencing clone quantification. TCRdb re-derived calls from the PCR reads in MiXCR, one entry per CDR3 protein. The sample includes about 510,000 distinct CDR3 sequences, 20% to 25% seen only once; the top ten take about 0.8%. The specimen was naive CD8+ T cells from blood, with Jurkat cell RNA spiked in. Subset specified: FACS-sorted CD8+CD4-CCR7+CD45RA+ naive T cells. These receptors originate from a human donor in good health. Some libraries in this study had Jurkat cell RNA spiked in.

As regards this clonotype: A much larger clone lies a single base off, so this may be a read error. The CDR3 does not close with the conserved phenylalanine or tryptophan, likely indicating a read error. In DNA form, the CDR3 reads TGTGCCAGCAGCCCTCGCGGAGGAGAGGACCCGAGGACCGGGGAGCTGTTTCTT. This sequence encodes CASSPRGGEDPRTGELFL. The chain carries TRBV14 and TRBJ2-2, with TRBD2 as a possible D gene (5 bases). Trimming left V 4 bases short and J 5 bases short, with 23 bases between. The CDR3 runs 18 residues. Germline loops: CDR1 SGHDN, CDR2 FVKESK.

Turning to this clonotype: A clone one base away is much larger, so this may be a read error. This sequence joins TRBV28 and TRBJ2-7; D may be TRBD2 (6 bases). This CDR3 spans 15 amino acids. The V end was cut by 3 bases, the J end by 2 bases, with 14 bases between. Germline-derived CDR1 and CDR2 are MDHEN and SYDVKM. The CDR3 protein is CASSFRGSRPYEQYF. The CDR3 DNA is TGTGCCAGCAGTTTTCGGGGGTCCCGCCCCTACGAGCAGTACTTC.

Concerning this clonotype itself: An end of the junction differs from the germline gene, which may be a read error. This rearrangement joins TRBV20-1 to TRBJ2-2; D unclear. The CDR3 covers 16 residues. Germline V gene lookup returns CDR1 DFQATT and CDR2 SNEGSKA (reference sequence). CDR3 protein: CSVRDPVSRLTGELFF. CDR3 DNA sequence: TGCAGTGTTAGAGATCCCGTCAGTAGGCTCACCGGGGAGCTGTTTTTT.

The chain has TRBV4-3 and TRBJ2-1; D is possibly TRBD1 (5 bases). V lost 3 bases to trimming and J lost 0 bases, with 15 bases between them. Germline loops: CDR1 LGHNA, CDR2 YSLEER. This CDR3 comprises 17 residues. The CDR3 DNA reads TGCGCCAGCAGCCAGGGGCGGTCCAGCGACTCCTACAATGAGCAGTTCTTC. Protein product: CASSQGRSSDSYNEQFF.